The rows below give T cell receptor beta chains drawn from one sample of a study of blood T cell repertoires in COVID-19. Libraries were prepared by immunoSEQ multiplex PCR; TCRdb keeps only in-frame clonotypes and omits some of them. The sample carries about 63,000 clones, approximately 85% recorded once. Sequences were obtained from peripheral blood. These receptors all come from a human donor in a cohort sampled during active COVID-19. Both conserved end residues are part of each CDR3. A D gene is named only where the DNA matches it firmly. A row's size may be missing; if present it is once, few, many or a size class.

cdr3_aa cdr3_nt j_call v_call d_call clone_size
CASPRPREPFGTDTQYF TGTGCCAGCCCCAGACCACGGGAACCCTTTGGCACAGATACGCAGTATTTT TRBJ2-3 TRBV21-1 - -
CASSLGGGGQPQHF TGTGCCAGCAGCTTAGGAGGGGGCGGTCAGCCCCAGCATTTT TRBJ1-5 TRBV7-2 TRBD1 once
CASNLPGLLGQKHTGELFF TGTGCCAGCAACCTCCCGGGCCTTCTGGGACAGAAACACACCGGGGAGCTGTTTTTT TRBJ2-2 TRBV28 TRBD1 once
CASSRQGAQYEQYF TGTGCCAGCAGCAGACAGGGGGCGCAGTACGAGCAGTACTTC TRBJ2-7 TRBV3-1/TRBV3-2 TRBD1 -
CASSYQGAAGTGELFF TGTGCCAGCAGTTACCAGGGGGCCGCGGGCACCGGGGAGCTGTTTTTT TRBJ2-2 TRBV6-5 TRBD1 -
CATSRSGGLAGYGEQFF TGTGCCACCAGCAGATCGGGGGGACTAGCGGGATACGGTGAGCAGTTCTTC TRBJ2-1 TRBV15 TRBD2 -
CASSPFPRTGGTGNTIYF TGTGCCAGCAGCCCCTTCCCACGGACAGGGGGAACTGGAAACACCATATATTTT TRBJ1-3 TRBV7-9 TRBD1 -
CASSRDRVGYEQFF TGTGCCAGCAGCCGGGACAGGGTAGGGTATGAGCAGTTCTTC TRBJ2-1 TRBV27 TRBD1 -
CASSLDRGPQHF TGCGCCAGCAGCTTGGACCGGGGGCCCCAGCATTTT TRBJ1-5 TRBV5-1 - -
CASSVVGDTQYF TGTGCCAGCAGCGTAGTCGGGGATACGCAGTATTTT TRBJ2-3 TRBV9 - -
CASSLTLEYSNQPQHF TGTGCCAGCAGCTTAACGCTAGAATATAGCAATCAGCCCCAGCATTTT TRBJ1-5 TRBV5-5 - -
CASSFSGINEKLFF TGTGCCAGCAGTTTTTCGGGAATCAATGAAAAACTGTTTTTT TRBJ1-4 TRBV27 - -
CSVEDPGGNGYTF TGCAGCGTTGAAGATCCTGGGGGCAATGGCTACACCTTC TRBJ1-2 TRBV29-1 - -
CASSLGPGTRYEQYF TGTGCCAGCAGCTTGGGTCCGGGGACAAGGTACGAGCAGTACTTC TRBJ2-7 TRBV5-6 - -
CASSLGLNTGELFF TGTGCCAGCAGCTTAGGGCTTAACACCGGGGAGCTGTTTTTT TRBJ2-2 TRBV7-2 - -
CASSNGLYSLNTQYF TGTGCCAGCAGCAACGGACTCTACTCGTTGAATACGCAGTATTTT TRBJ2-3 TRBV6-6 - -
CAAKGDYGYTF TGTGCCGCCAAGGGGGACTATGGCTACACCTTC TRBJ1-2 TRBV6-6 - -
CASSLNGQGPGANVLTF TGTGCCAGCAGCTTGAACGGACAGGGTCCTGGGGCCAACGTCCTGACTTTC TRBJ2-6 TRBV7-2 TRBD1 -
CSVVWLAGANVLTF TGCAGCGTTGTTTGGTTGGCCGGGGCCAACGTCCTGACTTTC TRBJ2-6 TRBV29-1 - -
CASSYGGVTGELFF TGTGCCAGCAGTTACGGCGGGGTAACCGGGGAGCTGTTTTTT TRBJ2-2 TRBV6-5 - -
CASNSAGAQQETQYF TGTGCCAGTAATTCCGCAGGGGCGCAGCAAGAGACCCAGTACTTC TRBJ2-5 TRBV19 - -